The 2 T cell receptor beta chains reported below all come from one sample, sequenced in a study of tumor-infiltrating lymphocytes in localized non-small cell lung cancer. The method was immunoSEQ multiplex PCR; TCRdb's version includes in-frame clones alone and lacks a portion of them. The repertoire holds 9,000 to 13,000 clones, with roughly 80% as singletons. Material: uninvolved lung tissue not adjacent to the tumor. The receptors stem from a human donor with non-small cell lung cancer.

The V call is TRBV25-1, the J call TRBJ1-2; D is undetermined. CDR1 is MGHDK and CDR2 is SYGVNS in the germline V gene. Trimming pared 3 bases from V and 5 bases from J, leaving 7 bases between. The CDR3 extends over 12 amino acids. The CDR3 DNA sequence: TGTGCCAGCAGTGACAGGATTTATGGCTACACCTTC. The encoded protein is CASSDRIYGYTF.

The chain recombines TRBV2 with TRBJ1-1; D unresolved. From germline, CDR1 is SNHLY and CDR2 FYNNEI. The CDR3 extends over 15 amino acids. Deletions cut 3 bases from V and 2 bases from J, with 13 bases between. The CDR3 DNA follows: TGTGCCAGCAGTGATTCTGTTGGTTATAACACTGAAGCTTTCTTT. Protein sequence: CASSDSVGYNTEAFF.